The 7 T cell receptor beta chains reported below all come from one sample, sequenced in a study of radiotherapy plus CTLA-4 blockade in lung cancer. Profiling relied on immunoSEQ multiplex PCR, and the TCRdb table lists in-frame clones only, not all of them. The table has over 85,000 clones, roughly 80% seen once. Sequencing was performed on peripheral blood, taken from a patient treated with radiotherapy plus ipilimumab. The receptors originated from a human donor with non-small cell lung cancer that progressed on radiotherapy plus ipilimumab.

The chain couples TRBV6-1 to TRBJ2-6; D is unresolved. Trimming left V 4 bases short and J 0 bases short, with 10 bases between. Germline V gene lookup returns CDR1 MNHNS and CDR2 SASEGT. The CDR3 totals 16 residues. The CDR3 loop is CASSGPYRSGANVLTF. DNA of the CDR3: TGTGCCAGCAGTGGGCCTTACCGCTCTGGGGCCAACGTCCTGACTTTC.

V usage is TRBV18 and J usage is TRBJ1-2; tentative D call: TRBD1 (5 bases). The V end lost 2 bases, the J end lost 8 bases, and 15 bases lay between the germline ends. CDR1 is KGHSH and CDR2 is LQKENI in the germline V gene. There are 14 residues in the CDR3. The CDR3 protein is CASSPTGPDTGYTF. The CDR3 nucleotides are TGTGCCAGCTCACCAACGGGGCCTGATACGGGCTACACCTTC.

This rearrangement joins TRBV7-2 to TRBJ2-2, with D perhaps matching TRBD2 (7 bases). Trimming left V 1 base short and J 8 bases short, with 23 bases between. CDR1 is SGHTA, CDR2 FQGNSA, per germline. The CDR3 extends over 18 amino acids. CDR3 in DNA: TGTGCCAGCAGCTTAGGCCACTCTAGCCGGGGGGCACGAGGGGAGCTGTTTTTT. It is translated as CASSLGHSSRGARGELFF.

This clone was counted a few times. The CDR3 DNA reads TGTGCCAGCAGTGACGGACTAGCGGGAAACAATGAGCAGTTCTTC. Its protein product is CASSDGLAGNNEQFF. The chain carries TRBV6-4 and TRBJ2-1, with 12 bases identical to TRBD2. The CDR3 loop spans 15 amino acids. The junction had 1 base not matched to a gene; V was cut back by 2 bases and J by 5 bases. The germline gives CDR1 MRHNA, CDR2 SNTAGT.

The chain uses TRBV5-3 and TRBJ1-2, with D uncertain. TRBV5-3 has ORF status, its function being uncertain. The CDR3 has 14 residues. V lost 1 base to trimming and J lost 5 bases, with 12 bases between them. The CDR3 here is CARSLHVGKYGYTF. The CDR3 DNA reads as TGTGCCAGAAGCTTGCACGTGGGTAAGTATGGCTACACCTTC.

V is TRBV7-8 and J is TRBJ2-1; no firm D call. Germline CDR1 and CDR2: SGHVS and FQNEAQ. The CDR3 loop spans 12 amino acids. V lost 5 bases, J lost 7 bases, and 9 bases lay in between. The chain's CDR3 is CASSLRLNEQFF. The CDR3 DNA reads TGTGCCAGCAGCCTGAGGCTTAATGAGCAGTTCTTC.

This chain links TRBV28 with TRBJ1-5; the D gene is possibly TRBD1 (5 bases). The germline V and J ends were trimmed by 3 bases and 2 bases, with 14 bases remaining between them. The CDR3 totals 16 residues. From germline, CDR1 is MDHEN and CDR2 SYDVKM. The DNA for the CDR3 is TGTGCCAGCAGTTTCCCAGGGCCTTTGGGCAATCAGCCCCAGCATTTT. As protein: CASSFPGPLGNQPQHF.